This T cell receptor beta chain appears in the sequencing data of a study of blood T cell repertoires in COVID-19. Trimming removed 1 base from V and 3 bases from J, with 10 bases in between. Germline CDR1 SGHDN, CDR2 FVKESK. The CDR3 extends over 14 amino acids. Sequenced by immunoSEQ multiplex PCR; TCRdb stores in-frame clones only, minus some. The table includes about 160,000 clones, 65% to 90% detected once. Specimen: peripheral blood. V usage is TRBV14 and J usage is TRBJ2-7; D may be TRBD1 (6 bases). This TCR came from a woman between 35 and 50 years old with COVID-19, enrolled during active disease. The CDR3 bases are TGTGCCAGCAGCCAAGGGGGGCTTCGCTACGAGCAGTACTTC. Translation gives CASSQGGLRYEQYF.